The 4 T cell receptor beta chains below come from one sample, sequenced in a study of T cell responses to AZD1222 COVID-19 vaccine. Method: immunoSEQ multiplex PCR; TCRdb's copy keeps in-frame clones and lacks some. The table lists around 100,000 clones, less than 95% of them singletons. Material: peripheral blood, obtained on day 0 of AZD1222 vaccination. The origin of the receptors is an adult in good health.

The V call is TRBV5-1, the J call TRBJ2-2, with D perhaps TRBD2 (6 bases). V was trimmed by 4 bases and J by 6 bases, leaving 13 bases between them. Germline V gives CDR1 SGHRS, CDR2 YFSETQ. The CDR3 totals 14 residues. CDR3 loop: CASSGGLGAGELFF. In DNA, the CDR3 is TGCGCCAGCAGCGGGGGACTTGGGGCCGGGGAGCTGTTTTTT.

The rearrangement links TRBV5-1 to TRBJ1-6; D remains ambiguous. CDR1 SGHRS and CDR2 YFSETQ come from the germline V gene. This CDR3 spans 15 amino acids. Between the trimmed V and J ends, which lost 4 bases and 3 bases, there was a span of 11 bases. The CDR3 region is CASSPKGFYNSPLHF. CDR3 bases: TGCGCCAGCAGCCCCAAGGGCTTCTATAATTCACCCCTCCACTTT.

The genes are TRBV19 and TRBJ2-1, with D unclear. Per germline, CDR1 LNHDA and CDR2 SQIVND (reference sequence). Trimming cost V 5 bases and J 4 bases, with 3 bases left between them. CDR3 length: 11 amino acids. Here the CDR3 reads CASSLYNEQFF. CDR3 coding DNA: TGTGCCAGTAGTTTGTACAATGAGCAGTTCTTC.

The rearrangement uses TRBV4-2 and TRBJ2-7, with TRBD1 matching over 7 bases. Germline CDR1 is LGHNA and CDR2 is YNFKEQ. Trimming removed 5 bases from V and 5 bases from J; junction bases left unmatched: 9. The CDR3 totals 14 residues. The CDR3 reads CASSSAGGLDEQYF. The CDR3 DNA reads as TGTGCCAGCAGCTCGGCAGGGGGTTTGGACGAGCAGTACTTC.